This TCR beta chain was recovered during a study of somatic mutations in cytotoxic T cells in rheumatoid arthritis (dated by TCRdb to 2016 to 2017). About the study as a whole: Right after diagnosis and prior to the start of any treatment, about 30 ml EDTA of peripheral blood was drawn from patients. The study asked whether expanded CD8+ T-cell clones in newly diagnosed, untreated rheumatoid arthritis carry somatic mutations, and used TCRB deep sequencing to characterize clonality. The median ages of the patient and control groups were essentially identical. TCRB deep sequencing was performed for roughly 69 rheumatoid arthritis patients and roughly 20 healthy controls. Some T-cell populations stained with V beta antibodies were sorted by flow on a FACSAria II or Sony SH800 to nearly 100% purity, with sorted V beta1+ cells additionally subjected to TCRB sequencing.

As to this clone: The antigen it recognizes is unknown. No base-level quality is on record; no much larger clone is a single base apart.

CDR1 and CDR2 (LNHDA, SQIVND) derive from the germline V gene (reference sequence). The CDR3 sequence holds 15 residues, the cysteine and phenylalanine included. Only CDR3 DNA is held: 45 bases, read in frame from base 1. V loses 5 bases at its end and J loses 4 bases; junction bases beyond the gene matches: 6. Flow cytometry confirmed the purity of CD4+ and CD8+ cells that had been isolated by positive magnetic bead selection on an AutoMACS. After a first flow cytometry screen using a TCR V beta antibody panel, clonal expansions were characterized through TCRB deep sequencing of sorted CD8+ fractions. Isolation of peripheral blood mononuclear cells was done through Ficoll-Paque PLUS density gradient separation. Nucleospin Tissue or Tissue XS kits were used to extract DNA from CD4-enriched, CD8-enriched or PBMC samples, and a Qubit 2.0 fluorometer was used for quantification. General conclusions and limits of the study: Viral specificity could not be ruled out by absence from virus-specific databases, and the antigen targets of the expanded CD8+ clones remained unknown. The finding that TRBV07 was slightly underrepresented in patients was left unadjusted for multiple comparisons. There was no significant difference in CD8+ T-cell clonality between rheumatoid arthritis patients and age-matched healthy controls. In patients, CD8+ clonality rose with age (Spearman r ≈ 0.49), which was not the case in healthy controls. The largest CD8+ clone made up more than 20% of CD8+ cells in about an eighth of the roughly 65 patients, and blood and synovial fluid shared several identical CD8+ TCRB sequences.

Genomic DNA underwent TCRB CDR3 sequencing using the immunoSEQ assay. The published analysis was carried out like this. Only a few patient CD8+ clones larger than 1% matched published virus-specific TCRB sequences when compared against them. The analyses included only productive TCRB rearrangements. A clone was defined by a unique TCRB CDR3 sequence, and clonality was computed as a productive clonality index based on Shannon entropy. Repertoire overlap for a pair of samples was computed from each clone's template counts relative to total templates per sample. V-gene usage from TCRB sequencing and V-gene usage measured by flow cytometry were correlated (Spearman r of about 0.56). This immuneACCESS table, as held by TCRdb, lists in-frame sequences with V and J called but not all clones. Of the missing ones, under half trace to an unresolved V gene in checked studies; the others have no known cause. V and J calls and clone size are those listed in that table; D and trimming were worked out from the DNA. For this sample there are under 2,500 clones; around 85% appear just once. The ten largest make up around 35% of the sample.

The TCR was taken from a man aged 55 to 69 with rheumatoid arthritis. This sequence uses TRBV19 and TRBJ2-5, and TRBD2 aligns with 11 junction nucleotides. The sequenced material came from CD8+ T cells sorted from blood. The bases read TGTGCCAGTAGTCTTAGCGGGGGGGCTCGAGAGACCCAGTACTTC. The translation is CASSLSGGARETQYF.